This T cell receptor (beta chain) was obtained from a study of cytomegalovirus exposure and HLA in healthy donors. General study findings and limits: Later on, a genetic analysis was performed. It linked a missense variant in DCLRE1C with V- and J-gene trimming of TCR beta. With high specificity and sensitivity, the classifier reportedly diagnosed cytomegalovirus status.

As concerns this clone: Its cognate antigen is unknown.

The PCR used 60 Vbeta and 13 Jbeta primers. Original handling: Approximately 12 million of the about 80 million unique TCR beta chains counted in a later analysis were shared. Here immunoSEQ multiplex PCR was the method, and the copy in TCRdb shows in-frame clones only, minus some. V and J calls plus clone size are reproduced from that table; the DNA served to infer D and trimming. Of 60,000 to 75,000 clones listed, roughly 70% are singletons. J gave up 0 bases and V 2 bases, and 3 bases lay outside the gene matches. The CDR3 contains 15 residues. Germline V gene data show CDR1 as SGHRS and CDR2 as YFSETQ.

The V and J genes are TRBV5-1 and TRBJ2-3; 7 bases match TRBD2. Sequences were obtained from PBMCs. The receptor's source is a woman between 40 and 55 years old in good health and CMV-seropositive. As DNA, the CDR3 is TGCGCCAGCAGCTTAGGACTAGATAGCACAGATACGCAGTATTTT. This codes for CASSLGLDSTDTQYF.